There are a few counts of the clone carrying this T cell receptor beta chain. What it binds is not known. There are 14 residues in the CDR3. V was cut by 1 base and J by 9 bases, with 13 bases left in between. Germline V CDR1 and CDR2: SGHVS, FQNEAQ. This sample was included in a study of T cell repertoires in cytomegalovirus infection. Study conclusions and caveats: Predominance within the ex vivo response was attributable to HLA-C-restricted CMV-specific TCR beta clonotypes.

TCRdb re-derived calls from the reads in MiXCR, one entry per CDR3 protein. The sample shows approximately 730,000 distinct CDR3 sequences, around 35% of them seen only once. Sequences were derived from cultured PBMCs, sampled from culture after CMV antigen stimulation. The J gene is TRBJ2-1, the V gene TRBV7-8; D is uncertain. This receptor was taken from a human donor in good health (CMV status not recorded). Some clones in this sample may be carry-over from other donors' samples. CDR3 region: CASSLVGRLGEQFF. The CDR3 DNA is TGTGCCAGCAGCTTAGTAGGTCGATTGGGTGAGCAGTTCTTC. Filled out from reference TRBV7-8 and TRBJ2-1, the complete variable domain reads GAGVSQSPRYKVAKRGQDVALRCDPISGHVSLFWYQQALGQGPEFLTYFQNEAQLDKSGLPSDRFFAERPEGSVSTLKIQRTQQEDSAVYLCASSLVGRLGEQFFGPGTRLTVL.